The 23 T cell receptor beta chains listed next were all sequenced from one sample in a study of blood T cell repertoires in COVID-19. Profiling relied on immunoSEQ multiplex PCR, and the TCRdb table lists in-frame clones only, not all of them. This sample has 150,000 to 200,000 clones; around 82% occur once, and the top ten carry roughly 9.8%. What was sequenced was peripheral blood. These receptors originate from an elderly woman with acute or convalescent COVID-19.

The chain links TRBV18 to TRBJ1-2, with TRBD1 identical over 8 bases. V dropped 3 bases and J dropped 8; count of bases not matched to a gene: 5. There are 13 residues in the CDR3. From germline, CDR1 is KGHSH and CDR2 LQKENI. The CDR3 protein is CASSPDRERGYTF. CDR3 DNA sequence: TGTGCCAGCTCACCGGACAGGGAGAGAGGCTACACCTTC.

The CDR3 DNA reads TGCGCCAGCAGCTTGGAGGGGCCTGTGATCGGAAACACTGAAGCTTTCTTT. This codes for CASSLEGPVIGNTEAFF. V is TRBV5-1 and J is TRBJ1-1; maybe TRBD1 (5 bases). The germline gives CDR1 SGHRS, CDR2 YFSETQ. Trimming took 0 bases from V and 2 from J, leaving 17 bases between them. The CDR3 is 17 amino acids.

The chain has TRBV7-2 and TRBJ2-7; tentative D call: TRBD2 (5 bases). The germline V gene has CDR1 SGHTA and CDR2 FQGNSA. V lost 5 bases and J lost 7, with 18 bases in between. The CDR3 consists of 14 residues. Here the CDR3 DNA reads TGTGCCAGCAGCCATTCTGACCGATCGGGGGAGCAGTACTTC. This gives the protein CASSHSDRSGEQYF.

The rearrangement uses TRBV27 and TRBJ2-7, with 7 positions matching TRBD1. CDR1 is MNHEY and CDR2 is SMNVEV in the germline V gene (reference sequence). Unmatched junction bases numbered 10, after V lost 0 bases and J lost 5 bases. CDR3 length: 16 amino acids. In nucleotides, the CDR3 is TGTGCCAGCAGTTTATCGGCCTGGACAGGTCTCCACGAGCAGTACTTC. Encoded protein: CASSLSAWTGLHEQYF.

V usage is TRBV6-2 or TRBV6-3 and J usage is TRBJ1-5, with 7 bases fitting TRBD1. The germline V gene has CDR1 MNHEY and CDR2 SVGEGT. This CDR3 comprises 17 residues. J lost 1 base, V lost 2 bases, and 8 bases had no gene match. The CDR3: CASSYGQGGWSNQPQHF. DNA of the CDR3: TGTGCCAGCAGTTACGGGCAGGGGGGATGGAGCAATCAGCCCCAGCATTTT.

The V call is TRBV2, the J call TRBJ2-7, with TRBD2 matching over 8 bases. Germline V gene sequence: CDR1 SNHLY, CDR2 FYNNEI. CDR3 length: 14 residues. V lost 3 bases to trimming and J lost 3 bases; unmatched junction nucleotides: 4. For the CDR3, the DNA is TGTGCCAGCAGTGAGCTAGCGGGCCTCTACGAGCAGTACTTC. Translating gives CASSELAGLYEQYF.

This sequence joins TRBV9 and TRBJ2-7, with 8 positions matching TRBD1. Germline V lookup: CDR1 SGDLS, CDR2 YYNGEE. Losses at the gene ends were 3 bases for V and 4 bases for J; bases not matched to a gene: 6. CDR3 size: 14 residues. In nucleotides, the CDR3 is TGTGCCAGCAGCGGACAGGGGCTAGGATACGAGCAGTACTTC. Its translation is CASSGQGLGYEQYF. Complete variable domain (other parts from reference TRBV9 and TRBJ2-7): DSGVTQTPKHLITATGQRVTLRCSPRSGDLSVYWYQQSLDQGLQFLIQYYNGEERAKGNILERFSAQQFPDLHSELNLSSLELGDSALYFCASSGQGLGYEQYFGPGTRLTVT.

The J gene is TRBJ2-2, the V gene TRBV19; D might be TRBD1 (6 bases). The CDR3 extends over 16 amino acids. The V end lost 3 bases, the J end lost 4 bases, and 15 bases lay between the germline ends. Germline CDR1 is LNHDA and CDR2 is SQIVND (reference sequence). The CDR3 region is CASSISGTHSTGELFF. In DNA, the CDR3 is TGTGCCAGTAGTATCTCCGGGACACACAGCACCGGGGAGCTGTTTTTT.

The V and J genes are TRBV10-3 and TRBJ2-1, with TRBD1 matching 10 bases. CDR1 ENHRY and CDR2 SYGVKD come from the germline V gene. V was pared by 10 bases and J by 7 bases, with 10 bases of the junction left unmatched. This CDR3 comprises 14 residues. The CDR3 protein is CATSGDRGGNEQFF. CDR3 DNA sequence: TGTGCCACCTCGGGGGACAGGGGAGGGAATGAGCAGTTCTTC.

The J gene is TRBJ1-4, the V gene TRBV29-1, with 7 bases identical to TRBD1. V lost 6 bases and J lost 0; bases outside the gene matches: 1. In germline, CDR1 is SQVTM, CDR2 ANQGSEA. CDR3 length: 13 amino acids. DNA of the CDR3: TGCAGCGTCACAGGGGCAACTAATGAAAAACTGTTTTTT. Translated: CSVTGATNEKLFF.

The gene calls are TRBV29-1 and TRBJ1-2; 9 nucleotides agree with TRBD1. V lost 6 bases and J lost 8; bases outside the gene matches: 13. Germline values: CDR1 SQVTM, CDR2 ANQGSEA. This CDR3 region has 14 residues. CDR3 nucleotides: TGCAGCGTGAGGATTCCGGGACAGGGTCGCGGCTACACCTTC. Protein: CSVRIPGQGRGYTF.

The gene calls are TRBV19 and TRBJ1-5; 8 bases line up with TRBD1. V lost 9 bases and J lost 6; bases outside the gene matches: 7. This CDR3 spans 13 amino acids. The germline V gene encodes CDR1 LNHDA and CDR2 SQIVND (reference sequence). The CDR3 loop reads CASSGQAAQPQHF. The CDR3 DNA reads TGTGCCAGCTCGGGACAGGCGGCTCAGCCCCAGCATTTT.

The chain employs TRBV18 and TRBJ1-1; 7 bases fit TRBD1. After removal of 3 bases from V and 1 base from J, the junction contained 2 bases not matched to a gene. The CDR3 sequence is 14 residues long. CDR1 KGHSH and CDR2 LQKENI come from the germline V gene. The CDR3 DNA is TGTGCCAGCTCACCGGGACAGAGGAACACTGAAGCTTTCTTT. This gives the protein CASSPGQRNTEAFF.

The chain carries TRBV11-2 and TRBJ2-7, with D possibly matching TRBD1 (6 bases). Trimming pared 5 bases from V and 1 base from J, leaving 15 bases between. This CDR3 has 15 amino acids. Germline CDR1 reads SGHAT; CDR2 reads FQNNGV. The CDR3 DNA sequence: TGTGCCAGCAGCCCGCTCTTCAGGGGTTCCTACGAGCAGTACTTC. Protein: CASSPLFRGSYEQYF.

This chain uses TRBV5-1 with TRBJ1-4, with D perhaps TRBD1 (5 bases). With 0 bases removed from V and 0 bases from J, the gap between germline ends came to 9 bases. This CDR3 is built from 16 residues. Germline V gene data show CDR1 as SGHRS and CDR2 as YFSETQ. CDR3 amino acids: CASSLGQFATNEKLFF. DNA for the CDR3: TGCGCCAGCAGCTTGGGACAGTTTGCAACTAATGAAAAACTGTTTTTT. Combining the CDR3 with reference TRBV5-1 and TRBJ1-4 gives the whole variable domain KAGVTQTPRYLIKTRGQQVTLSCSPISGHRSVSWYQQTPGQGLQFLFEYFSETQRNKGNFPGRFSGRQFSNSRSEMNVSTLELGDSALYLCASSLGQFATNEKLFFGSGTQLSVL.

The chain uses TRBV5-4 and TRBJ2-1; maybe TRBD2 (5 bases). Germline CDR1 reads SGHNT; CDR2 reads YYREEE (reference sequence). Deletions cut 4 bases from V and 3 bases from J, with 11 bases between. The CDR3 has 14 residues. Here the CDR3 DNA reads TGTGCCAGCAGCCGGACTGATTACTACAATGAGCAGTTCTTC. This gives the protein CASSRTDYYNEQFF. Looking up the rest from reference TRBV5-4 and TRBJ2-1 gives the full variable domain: ETGVTQSPTHLIKTRGQQVTLRCSSQSGHNTVSWYQQALGQGPQFIFQYYREEENGRGNFPPRFSGLQFPNYSSELNVNALELDDSALYLCASSRTDYYNEQFFGPGTRLTVL.

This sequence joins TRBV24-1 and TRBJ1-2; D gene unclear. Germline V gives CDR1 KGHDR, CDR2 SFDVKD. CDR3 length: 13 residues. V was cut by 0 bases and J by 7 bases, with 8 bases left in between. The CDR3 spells CATSDLPGSGYTF. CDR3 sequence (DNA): TGTGCCACCAGTGATTTGCCCGGGAGTGGCTACACCTTC.

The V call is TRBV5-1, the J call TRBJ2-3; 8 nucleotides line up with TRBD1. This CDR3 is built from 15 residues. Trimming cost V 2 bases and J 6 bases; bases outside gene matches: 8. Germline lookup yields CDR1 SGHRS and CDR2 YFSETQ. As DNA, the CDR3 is TGCGCCAGCAGCTTCGGGACAGGTGGTAGTGATACGCAGTATTTT. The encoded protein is CASSFGTGGSDTQYF.

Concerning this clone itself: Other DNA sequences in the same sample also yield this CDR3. CDR3 region: CASSVGTVQETQYF. The CDR3 DNA follows: TGTGCCAGCAGCGTCGGGACTGTACAAGAGACCCAGTACTTC. The chain has TRBV9 and TRBJ2-5; D possibly corresponds to TRBD2 (6 bases). Deletions cut 2 bases from V and 2 bases from J, with 10 bases between. Germline V gene data show CDR1 as SGDLS and CDR2 as YYNGEE. The CDR3 length is 14 residues.

DNA of the CDR3: TGTGCCAGCAGCCCGGGCCCCGGGGGAGAGACCCAGTACTTC. It translates to CASSPGPGGETQYF. The chain couples TRBV9 to TRBJ2-5; tentative D call: TRBD2 (6 bases). Germline V gives CDR1 SGDLS, CDR2 YYNGEE. This CDR3 comprises 14 residues. V was pared by 4 bases and J by 4 bases, with 14 bases between.

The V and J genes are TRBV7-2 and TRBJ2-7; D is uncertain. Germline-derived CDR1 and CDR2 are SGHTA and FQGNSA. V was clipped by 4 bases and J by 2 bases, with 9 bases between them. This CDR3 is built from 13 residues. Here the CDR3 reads CASSSRGAYEQYF. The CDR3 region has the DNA TGTGCCAGCAGCTCCCGCGGCGCCTACGAGCAGTACTTC. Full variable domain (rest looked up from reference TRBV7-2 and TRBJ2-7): GAGVSQSPSNKVTEKGKDVELRCDPISGHTALYWYRQSLGQGLEFLIYFQGNSAPDKSGLPSDRFSAERTGGSVSTLTIQRTQQEDSAVYLCASSSRGAYEQYFGPGTRLTVT.

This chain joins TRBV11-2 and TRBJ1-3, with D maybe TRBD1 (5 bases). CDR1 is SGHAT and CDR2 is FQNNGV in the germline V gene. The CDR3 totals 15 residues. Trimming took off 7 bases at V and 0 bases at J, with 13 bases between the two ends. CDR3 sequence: CASTLTGTSGNTIYF. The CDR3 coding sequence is TGTGCCAGCACACTAACAGGAACCTCTGGAAACACCATATATTTT.

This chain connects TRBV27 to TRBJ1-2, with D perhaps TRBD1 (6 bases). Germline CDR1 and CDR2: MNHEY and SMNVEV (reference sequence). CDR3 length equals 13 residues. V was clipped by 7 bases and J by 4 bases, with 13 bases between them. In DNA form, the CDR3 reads TGTGCCAGCAAACAGGGATTAAGCTATGGCTACACCTTC. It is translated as CASKQGLSYGYTF.